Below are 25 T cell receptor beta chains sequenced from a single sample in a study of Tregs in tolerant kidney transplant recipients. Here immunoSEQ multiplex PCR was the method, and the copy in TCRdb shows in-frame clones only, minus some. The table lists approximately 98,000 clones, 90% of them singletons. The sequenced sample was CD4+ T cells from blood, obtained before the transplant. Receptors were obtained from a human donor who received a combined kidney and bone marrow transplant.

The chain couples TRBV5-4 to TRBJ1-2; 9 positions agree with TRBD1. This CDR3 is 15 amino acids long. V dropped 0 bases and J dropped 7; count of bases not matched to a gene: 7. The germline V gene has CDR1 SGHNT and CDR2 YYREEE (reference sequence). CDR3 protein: CASSLDPQTGGGYTF. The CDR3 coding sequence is TGTGCCAGCAGCTTGGATCCCCAGACAGGGGGTGGCTACACCTTC.

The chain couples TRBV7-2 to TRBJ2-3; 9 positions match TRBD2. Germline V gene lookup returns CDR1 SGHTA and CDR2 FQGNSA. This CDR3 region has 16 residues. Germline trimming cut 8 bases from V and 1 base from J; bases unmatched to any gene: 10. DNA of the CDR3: TGTGCCAGCCGAGCACCGGGACTAGCTCGCACAGATACGCAGTATTTT. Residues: CASRAPGLARTDTQYF.

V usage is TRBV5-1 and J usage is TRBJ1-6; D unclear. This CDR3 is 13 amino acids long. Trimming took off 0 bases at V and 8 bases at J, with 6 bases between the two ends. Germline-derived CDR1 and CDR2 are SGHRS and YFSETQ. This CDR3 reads CASSLAGYSPLHF. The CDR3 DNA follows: TGCGCCAGCAGCTTGGCGGGATATTCACCCCTCCACTTT.

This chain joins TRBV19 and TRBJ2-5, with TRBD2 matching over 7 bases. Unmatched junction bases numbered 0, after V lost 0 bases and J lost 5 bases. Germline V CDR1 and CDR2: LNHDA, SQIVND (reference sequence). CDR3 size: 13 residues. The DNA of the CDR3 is TGTGCCAGTAGTATAGAGGGGGGGGAGACCCAGTACTTC. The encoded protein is CASSIEGGETQYF.

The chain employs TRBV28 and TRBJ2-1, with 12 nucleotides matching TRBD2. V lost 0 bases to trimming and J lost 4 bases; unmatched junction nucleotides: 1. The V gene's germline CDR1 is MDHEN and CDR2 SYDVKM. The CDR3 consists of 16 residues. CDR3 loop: CASSLWGLAGYNEQFF. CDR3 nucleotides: TGTGCCAGCAGTTTATGGGGACTAGCGGGTTACAATGAGCAGTTCTTC. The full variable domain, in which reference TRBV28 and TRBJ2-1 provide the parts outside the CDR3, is DVKVTQSSRYLVKRTGEKVFLECVQDMDHENMFWYRQDPGLGLRLIYFSYDVKMKEKGDIPEGYSVSREKKERFSLILESASTNQTSMYLCASSLWGLAGYNEQFFGPGTRLTVL.

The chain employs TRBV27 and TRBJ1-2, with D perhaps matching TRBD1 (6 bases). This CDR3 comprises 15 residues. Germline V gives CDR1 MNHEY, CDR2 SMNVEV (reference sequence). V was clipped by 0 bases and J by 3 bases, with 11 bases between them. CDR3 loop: CASSLSIQGYYGYTF. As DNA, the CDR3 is TGTGCCAGCAGTTTATCCATACAGGGTTACTATGGCTACACCTTC.

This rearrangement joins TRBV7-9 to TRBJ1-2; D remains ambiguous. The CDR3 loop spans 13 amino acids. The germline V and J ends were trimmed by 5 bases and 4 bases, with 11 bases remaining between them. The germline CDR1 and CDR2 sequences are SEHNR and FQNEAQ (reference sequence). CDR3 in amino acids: CASSREGSYGYTF. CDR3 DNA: TGTGCCAGCAGCCGAGAGGGCAGCTATGGCTACACCTTC. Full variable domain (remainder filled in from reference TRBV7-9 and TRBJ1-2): DTGVSQNPRHKITKRGQNVTFRCDPISEHNRLYWYRQTLGQGPEFLTYFQNEAQLEKSRLLSDRFSAERPKGSFSTLEIQRTEQGDSAMYLCASSREGSYGYTFGSGTRLTVV.

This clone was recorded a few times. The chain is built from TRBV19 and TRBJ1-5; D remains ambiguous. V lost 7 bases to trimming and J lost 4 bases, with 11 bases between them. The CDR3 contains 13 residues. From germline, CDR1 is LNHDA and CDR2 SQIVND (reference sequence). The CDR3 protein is CASTTEFNQPQHF. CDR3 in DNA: TGTGCCAGTACCACGGAGTTTAATCAGCCCCAGCATTTT.

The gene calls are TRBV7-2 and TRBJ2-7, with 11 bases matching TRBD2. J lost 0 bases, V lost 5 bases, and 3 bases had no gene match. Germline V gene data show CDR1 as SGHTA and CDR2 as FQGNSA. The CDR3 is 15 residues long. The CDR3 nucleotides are TGTGCCAGCAGCCTGGGGACTAGCGGCTCCTACGAGCAGTACTTC. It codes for CASSLGTSGSYEQYF. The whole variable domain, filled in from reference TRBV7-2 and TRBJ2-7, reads GAGVSQSPSNKVTEKGKDVELRCDPISGHTALYWYRQSLGQGLEFLIYFQGNSAPDKSGLPSDRFSAERTGGSVSTLTIQRTQQEDSAVYLCASSLGTSGSYEQYFGPGTRLTVT.

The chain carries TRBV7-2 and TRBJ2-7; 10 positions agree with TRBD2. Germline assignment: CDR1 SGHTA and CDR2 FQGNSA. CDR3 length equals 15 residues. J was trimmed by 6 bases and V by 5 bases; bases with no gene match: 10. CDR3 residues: CASSPQAGGTSEQYF. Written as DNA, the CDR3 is TGTGCCAGCAGCCCCCAAGCGGGAGGGACTTCCGAGCAGTACTTC.

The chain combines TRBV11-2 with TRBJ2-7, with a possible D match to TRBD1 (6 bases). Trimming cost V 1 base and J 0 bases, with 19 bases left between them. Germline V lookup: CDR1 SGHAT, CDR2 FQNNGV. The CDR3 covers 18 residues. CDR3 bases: TGTGCCAGCAGCTTAGGTACCTGGGTCGGGACAAACTCCTACGAGCAGTACTTC. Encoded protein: CASSLGTWVGTNSYEQYF.

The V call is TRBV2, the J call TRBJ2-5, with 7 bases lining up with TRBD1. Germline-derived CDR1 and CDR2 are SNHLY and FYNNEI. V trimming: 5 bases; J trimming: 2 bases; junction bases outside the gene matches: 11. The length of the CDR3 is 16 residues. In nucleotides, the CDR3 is TGTGCCAGCAGTCCCGATCCGACAGGGACACAAGAGACCCAGTACTTC. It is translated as CASSPDPTGTQETQYF. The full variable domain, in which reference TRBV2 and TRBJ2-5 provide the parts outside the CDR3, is EPEVTQTPSHQVTQMGQEVILRCVPISNHLYFYWYRQILGQKVEFLVSFYNNEISEKSEIFDDQFSVERPDGSNFTLKIRSTKLEDSAMYFCASSPDPTGTQETQYFGPGTRLLVL.

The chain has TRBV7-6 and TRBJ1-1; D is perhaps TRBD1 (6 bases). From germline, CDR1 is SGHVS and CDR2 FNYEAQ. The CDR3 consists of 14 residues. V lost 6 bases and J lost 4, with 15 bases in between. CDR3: CASSYRVGGTEAFF. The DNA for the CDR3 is TGTGCCAGCAGTTACAGGGTTGGGGGCACTGAAGCTTTCTTT.

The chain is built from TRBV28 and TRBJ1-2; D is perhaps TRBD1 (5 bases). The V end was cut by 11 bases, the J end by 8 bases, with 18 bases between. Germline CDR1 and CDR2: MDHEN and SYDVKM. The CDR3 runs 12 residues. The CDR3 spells CAFKDMEGGYTF. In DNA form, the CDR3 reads TGTGCCTTTAAGGACATGGAGGGGGGCTACACCTTC.

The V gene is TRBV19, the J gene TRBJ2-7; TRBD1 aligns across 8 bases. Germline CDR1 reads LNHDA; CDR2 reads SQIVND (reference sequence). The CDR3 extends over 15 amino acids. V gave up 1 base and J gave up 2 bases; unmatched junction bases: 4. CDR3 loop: CASSIGDRGPYEQYF. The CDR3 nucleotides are TGTGCCAGTAGTATAGGCGACAGGGGTCCCTACGAGCAGTACTTC. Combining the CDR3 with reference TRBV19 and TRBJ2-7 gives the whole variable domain DGGITQSPKYLFRKEGQNVTLSCEQNLNHDAMYWYRQDPGQGLRLIYYSQIVNDFQKGDIAEGYSVSREKKESFPLTVTSAQKNPTAFYLCASSIGDRGPYEQYFGPGTRLTVT.

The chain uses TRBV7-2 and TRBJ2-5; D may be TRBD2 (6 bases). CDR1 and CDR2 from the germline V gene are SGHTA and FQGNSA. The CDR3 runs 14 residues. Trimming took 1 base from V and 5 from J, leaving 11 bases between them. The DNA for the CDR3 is TGTGCCAGCAGCTTAGGCGGGGTTGGGGAGACCCAGTACTTC. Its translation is CASSLGGVGETQYF.

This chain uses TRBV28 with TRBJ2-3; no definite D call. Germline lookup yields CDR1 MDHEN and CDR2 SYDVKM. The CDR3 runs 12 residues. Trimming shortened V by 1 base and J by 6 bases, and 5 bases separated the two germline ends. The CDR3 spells CASSLSSDTQYF. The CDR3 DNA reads TGTGCCAGCAGTTTATCTTCCGATACGCAGTATTTT.

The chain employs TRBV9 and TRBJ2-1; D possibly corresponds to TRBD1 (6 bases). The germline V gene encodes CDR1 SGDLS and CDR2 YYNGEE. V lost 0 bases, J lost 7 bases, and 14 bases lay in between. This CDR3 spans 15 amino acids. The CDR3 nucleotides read TGTGCCAGCAGCGTAGGAGGGGGAGAGGCGAATGAGCAGTTCTTC. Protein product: CASSVGGGEANEQFF. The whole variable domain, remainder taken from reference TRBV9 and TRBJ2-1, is DSGVTQTPKHLITATGQRVTLRCSPRSGDLSVYWYQQSLDQGLQFLIQYYNGEERAKGNILERFSAQQFPDLHSELNLSSLELGDSALYFCASSVGGGEANEQFFGPGTRLTVL.

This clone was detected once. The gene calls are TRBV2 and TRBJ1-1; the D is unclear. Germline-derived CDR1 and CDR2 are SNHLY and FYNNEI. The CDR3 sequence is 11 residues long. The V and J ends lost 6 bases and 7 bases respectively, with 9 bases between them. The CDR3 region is CASRAALEAFF. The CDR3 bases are TGTGCCAGCAGGGCAGCGCTTGAAGCTTTCTTT.

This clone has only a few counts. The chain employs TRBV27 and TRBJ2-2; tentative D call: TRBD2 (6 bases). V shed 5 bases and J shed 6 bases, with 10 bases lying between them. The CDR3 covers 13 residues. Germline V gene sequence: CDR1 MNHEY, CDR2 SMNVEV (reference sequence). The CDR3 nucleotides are TGTGCCAGCAGTGGACTACTTTCCGGGGAGCTGTTTTTT. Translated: CASSGLLSGELFF.

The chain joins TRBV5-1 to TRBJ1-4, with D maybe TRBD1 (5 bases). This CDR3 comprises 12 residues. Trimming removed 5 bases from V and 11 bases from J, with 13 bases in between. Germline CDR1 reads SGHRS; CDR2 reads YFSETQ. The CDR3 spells CASSYDSRKLFF. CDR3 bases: TGCGCCAGCAGTTACGACAGCCGCAAACTGTTTTTT.

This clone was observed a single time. CDR3 nucleotide sequence: TGTGCCCAAACAGCCATAAACAGGGGGCGCGGGGACGAGCAGTACTTC. Translation: CAQTAINRGRGDEQYF. V usage is TRBV2 and J usage is TRBJ2-7, with TRBD1 matching 9 bases. The germline gives CDR1 SNHLY, CDR2 FYNNEI. This CDR3 is 16 amino acids long. V was pared by 11 bases and J by 5 bases, with 19 bases of the junction left unmatched.

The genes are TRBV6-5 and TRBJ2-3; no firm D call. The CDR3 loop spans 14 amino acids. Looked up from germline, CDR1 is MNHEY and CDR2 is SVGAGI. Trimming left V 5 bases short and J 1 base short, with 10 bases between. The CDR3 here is CASSAVHRTDTQYF. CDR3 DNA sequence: TGTGCCAGCAGTGCCGTACATCGCACAGATACGCAGTATTTT.

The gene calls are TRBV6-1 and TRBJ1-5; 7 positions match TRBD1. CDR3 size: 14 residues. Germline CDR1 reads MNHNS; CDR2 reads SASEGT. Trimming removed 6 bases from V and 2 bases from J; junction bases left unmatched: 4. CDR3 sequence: CASRRGTGNQPQHF. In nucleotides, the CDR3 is TGTGCCAGCAGGAGAGGGACAGGCAATCAGCCCCAGCATTTT.

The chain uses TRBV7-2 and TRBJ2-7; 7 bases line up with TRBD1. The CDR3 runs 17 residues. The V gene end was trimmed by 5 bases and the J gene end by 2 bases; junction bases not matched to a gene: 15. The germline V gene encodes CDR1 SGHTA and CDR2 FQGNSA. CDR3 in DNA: TGTGCCAGCAGCATCCGGTCCCGACAGGGCAAAACCTACGAGCAGTACTTC. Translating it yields CASSIRSRQGKTYEQYF.